These 21 T cell receptor beta chains originate from one sample sequenced in a study of T cells in Graves' hyperthyroidism and ophthalmopathy. From RNA transcripts, TCR beta CDR3 regions were amplified. Carried out on the TCR CDR3, a first-round RT-PCR used the HTBI primer set. TCRdb re-analysed the multiplex PCR reads in MiXCR, keeping a single row per CDR3 protein. The sample has fewer than 650,000 distinct CDR3 sequences; approximately 48% are singletons. Material: peripheral blood or thyroid tissue (not recorded which). These receptors were obtained from an adult woman with Graves' disease, either hyperthyroidism or ophthalmopathy (not recorded which).

This clonotype was found once. The genes are TRBV2 and TRBJ1-5; tentative D call: TRBD1 (5 bases). The CDR3 loop spans 15 amino acids. The V gene lost 2 bases and the J gene lost 0 bases, with 8 bases spanning the gap. From germline, CDR1 is SNHLY and CDR2 FYNNEI. The CDR3 bases are TGTGCCAGCAGTGAAAGGACATTTAGCAATCAGCCCCAGCATTTT. Its translation: CASSERTFSNQPQHF.

V gene TRBV10-3 combines with J gene TRBJ1-1; D ambiguous. Trimming stripped 6 bases from V and 1 base from J, with 12 bases between. CDR1 and CDR2 from the germline V gene are ENHRY and SYGVKD. The CDR3 is 14 amino acids. CDR3 DNA sequence: TGTGCCATCAGGGACGGAACCACGAACACTGAAGCTTTCTTT. Translated: CAIRDGTTNTEAFF.

The chain couples TRBV7-8 to TRBJ2-7; 9 bases are shared with TRBD2. V lost 4 bases and J lost 3; bases outside the gene matches: 7. Germline values: CDR1 SGHVS, CDR2 FQNEAQ. CDR3 size: 15 residues. The chain's CDR3 is CASSSLAGRIYEQYF. CDR3 DNA sequence: TGTGCCAGCAGCTCCCTAGCGGGAAGAATCTACGAGCAGTACTTC.

V gene TRBV12-3 or TRBV12-4 combines with J gene TRBJ1-6; TRBD1 matches at 9 bases. The CDR3 totals 13 residues. After removal of 6 bases from V and 8 bases from J, the junction contained 2 bases not matched to a gene. The CDR3 loop reads CASRTGGYSPLHF. Written as DNA, the CDR3 is TGTGCCAGCAGGACAGGGGGATATTCACCCCTCCACTTT.

The table lists this clonotype with many counts. The chain is built from TRBV7-9 and TRBJ1-1; 7 nucleotides line up with TRBD1. Germline values: CDR1 SEHNR, CDR2 FQNEAQ (reference sequence). V shed 5 bases and J 0 bases; nucleotides not matched to a gene: 15. CDR3 size: 18 residues. This CDR3 is CASSRLGWRQGLNTEAFF. Written as DNA, the CDR3 is TGTGCCAGCAGCCGCCTCGGTTGGCGACAGGGACTGAACACTGAAGCTTTCTTT.

In this sample, this clonotype turned up many times. V is TRBV7-9 and J is TRBJ2-6; tentatively, D is TRBD1 (6 bases). Germline V gene data show CDR1 as SEHNR and CDR2 as FQNEAQ (reference sequence). The V gene lost 7 bases and the J gene lost 4 bases, with 11 bases spanning the gap. This CDR3 has 14 residues. Here the CDR3 reads CASTRGGGANVLTF. The CDR3 bases are TGTGCCAGCACCCGAGGGGGAGGGGCCAACGTCCTGACTTTC.

Concerning this clonotype: Just one base apart from a much larger clone, this may be a read error. The chain employs TRBV5-4 and TRBJ2-6; 8 bases align to TRBD1. The CDR3 is made up of 17 amino acids. CDR1 and CDR2 (germline): SGHNT, YYREEE (reference sequence). The CDR3 bases are TGTGCCAGCACCCCGTCGCAGGGGGCAGATGGGACCAACGTCCTGACTTTC. As protein: CASTPSQGADGTNVLTF.

V gene TRBV29-1 combines with J gene TRBJ1-5, with D perhaps matching TRBD1 (5 bases). This CDR3 has 13 residues. Germline assignment: CDR1 SQVTM and CDR2 ANQGSEA. Trimming shortened V by 4 bases and J by 5 bases, and 12 bases separated the two germline ends. The CDR3 DNA reads TGCAGCGTTGCGATGGGGACCGATCAGCCCCAGCATTTT. It codes for CSVAMGTDQPQHF.

This clonotype came up a few times. The chain recombines TRBV19 with TRBJ1-6, with D uncertain. Looked up from germline, CDR1 is LNHDA and CDR2 is SQIVND (reference sequence). The V and J ends lost 9 bases and 8 bases respectively, with 14 bases between them. CDR3 length equals 13 residues. The CDR3 coding sequence is TGTGCCAGCCAGACCTCCGGGGATTCACCCCTCCACTTT. Protein: CASQTSGDSPLHF.

The rearrangement joins TRBV7-9 to TRBJ1-5; a weak D match, TRBD1 (5 bases). CDR1 and CDR2 from the germline V gene are SEHNR and FQNEAQ (reference sequence). This CDR3 is 14 amino acids long. Trimming pared 5 bases from V and 6 bases from J, leaving 14 bases between. CDR3 in DNA: TGTGCCAGCAGCGACGGGGCCCTCGCTCAGCCCCAGCATTTT. The encoded protein is CASSDGALAQPQHF. Combining the CDR3 with reference TRBV7-9 and TRBJ1-5 gives the whole variable domain DTGVSQNPRHKITKRGQNVTFRCDPISEHNRLYWYRQTLGQGPEFLTYFQNEAQLEKSRLLSDRFSAERPKGSFSTLEIQRTEQGDSAMYLCASSDGALAQPQHFGDGTRLSIL.

This clonotype was counted a single time. This chain's CDR3 is CAIRYRQGLRNTIYF. For the CDR3, the DNA is TGTGCCATCAGATACCGACAGGGCCTGCGAAACACCATATATTTT. This chain uses TRBV10-3 with TRBJ1-3; TRBD1 matches 7 bases. The germline V gene encodes CDR1 ENHRY and CDR2 SYGVKD. This CDR3 is 15 amino acids long. The trim removed 6 bases at V and 5 bases at J, leaving 10 bases unmatched.

This sequence joins TRBV29-1 and TRBJ2-7; D is undetermined. The CDR3 length is 12 residues. The V end was cut by 6 bases, the J end by 3 bases, with 12 bases between. Per the germline V gene, CDR1 is SQVTM and CDR2 is ANQGSEA. CDR3 DNA sequence: TGCAGCGTGCTTACCGACGGCTACGAGCAGTACTTC. This sequence encodes CSVLTDGYEQYF.

The gene calls are TRBV5-1 and TRBJ1-6, with D perhaps matching TRBD1 (5 bases). Trimming removed 3 bases at V and 8 bases at J, with 12 bases between. The CDR3 has 14 amino acids. Germline V gives CDR1 SGHRS, CDR2 YFSETQ. CDR3 bases: TGCGCCAGCAGCTCGGGACTTGTACATTCACCCCTCCACTTT. Protein product: CASSSGLVHSPLHF.

At least ten counts were recorded for this clonotype. One junction end disagrees with the germline gene, perhaps due to a read error. This sequence joins TRBV7-7 and TRBJ2-2, with D maybe TRBD2 (5 bases). Germline CDR1 and CDR2: SSHAT and FNYEAQ (reference sequence). This CDR3 is 16 amino acids long. The CDR3 DNA reads as TGTGCTAGCAACCCCCCCCGGGCTAGCTACACCGGGGAGCTGTTTTTT. This gives the protein CASNPPRASYTGELFF.

The chain carries TRBV12-3 or TRBV12-4 and TRBJ1-1; D not certain. The CDR3 covers 15 residues. The ends were cut back, 0 bases at V and 0 bases at J, with 8 bases in the middle. The DNA of the CDR3 is TGTGCCAGCAGTTTAGCCGTCAGGTTGAACACTGAAGCTTTCTTT. It encodes CASSLAVRLNTEAFF.

In regard to this clonotype: A clone one base away is much larger, so this may be a read error. The J gene is TRBJ2-7, the V gene TRBV20-1; weak D call: TRBD2 (6 bases). The ends were cut back, 0 bases at V and 3 bases at J, with 15 bases in the middle. This CDR3 region has 15 residues. Germline V lookup: CDR1 DFQATT, CDR2 SNEGSKA (reference sequence). The CDR3 DNA reads TGCAGTGCTAGAGATCGTGTAGCGGAGCTCTACGAGCAGTACTTC. Protein sequence: CSARDRVAELYEQYF.

Of note for this clonotype: At one end, the junction sequence differs from germline, possibly due to a read error. The chain has TRBV25-1 and TRBJ2-7, with TRBD2 matching over 9 bases. Germline V gene sequence: CDR1 MGHDK, CDR2 SYGVNS. This CDR3 has 16 amino acids. The CDR3 here is CACSASRLAEPYEQYF. In nucleotides, the CDR3 is TGTGCCTGCAGTGCTTCGCGACTAGCGGAACCCTACGAGCAGTACTTC.

Points on this clonotype: Germline is not matched at one junction end, which may reflect a read error. The chain joins TRBV13 to TRBJ1-6, with TRBD1 as a possible D gene (5 bases). In germline, CDR1 is PRHDT, CDR2 FYEKMQ (reference sequence). The CDR3 has 19 amino acids. The CDR3 loop reads CASSLGPGPKSSYNSPLHF. In nucleotides, the CDR3 is TGTGCCAGCAGCCTAGGGCCGGGACCGAAGAGCTCCTATAATTCACCCCTCCACTTT. The whole variable domain, remainder taken from reference TRBV13 and TRBJ1-6, is AAGVIQSPRHLIKEKRETATLKCYPIPRHDTVYWYQQGPGQDPQFLISFYEKMQSDKGSIPDRFSAQQFSDYHSELNMSSLELGDSALYFCASSLGPGPKSSYNSPLHFGNGTRLTVT.

The chain employs TRBV2 and TRBJ1-4; D is uncertain. V shed 2 bases and J shed 4 bases, with 11 bases lying between them. Germline values: CDR1 SNHLY, CDR2 FYNNEI. The CDR3 contains 15 residues. CDR3 in DNA: TGTGCCAGCAGTGAACTGGGCAAAAGTAATGAAAAACTGTTTTTT. Protein: CASSELGKSNEKLFF.

Points on this clonotype: A much more abundant neighbour one base away suggests this may be a read error. The chain combines TRBV14 with TRBJ1-2, with TRBD1 matching over 12 bases. The CDR3 length is 15 residues. With 5 bases clipped from V and 7 bases from J, the junction kept 8 bases outside the gene matches. Germline CDR1 is SGHDN and CDR2 is FVKESK. The CDR3 bases are TGTGCCAGCAGCGGGGGACAGGGGGCGCATCTTGGCTACACCTTC. It codes for CASSGGQGAHLGYTF.

This clonotype was recorded a few times. The V call is TRBV6-2 or TRBV6-3, the J call TRBJ1-1; D is perhaps TRBD1 (6 bases). The germline V gene encodes CDR1 MNHEY and CDR2 SVGEGT. Trimming took off 5 bases at V and 2 bases at J, with 24 bases between the two ends. CDR3 length: 18 amino acids. The CDR3 loop reads CASSPPLYQGGRNTEAFF. DNA of the CDR3: TGTGCCAGCAGTCCACCCCTGTACCAAGGGGGACGCAACACTGAAGCTTTCTTT.